These 26 T cell receptor beta chains share one sample of origin, sequenced in a study of T-cell memory formation after mild COVID-19. MiXCR was run by TCRdb on the 5' RACE reads, yielding one entry per CDR3 protein. The sample consists of about 620,000 distinct CDR3 sequences, under 20% of them appearing once. Sequencing was carried out using PBMCs or a T cell subset sorted from them (not recorded which). These receptors originate from an adult woman who had mild COVID-19 (a few samples of this study predate the infection). Cell type and time point are not known.

The V gene is TRBV11-1, the J gene TRBJ2-7; TRBD1 matches at 8 bases. With 5 bases clipped from V and 5 bases from J, the junction kept 5 bases outside the gene matches. CDR1 and CDR2 (germline): SGHAT, FQDESV (reference sequence). This CDR3 contains 13 residues. Written as DNA, the CDR3 is TGTGCCAGCAGCATCGGACAGGGAGACGAGCAGTACTTC. This translates into CASSIGQGDEQYF.

This clonotype came up many times. The gene calls are TRBV7-9 and TRBJ2-2, with TRBD1 matching over 11 bases. This CDR3 is built from 16 residues. The germline V gene encodes CDR1 SEHNR and CDR2 FQNEAQ (reference sequence). J lost 5 bases, V lost 4 bases, and 6 bases had no gene match. Here the CDR3 DNA reads TGTGCCAGCAGCTCAACGGACAGGGGGCGAACCGGGGAGCTGTTTTTT. This codes for CASSSTDRGRTGELFF.

This clonotype came up a few times. The rearrangement links TRBV5-1 to TRBJ1-5; 12 bases align to TRBD1. The CDR3 covers 16 residues. J gave up 6 bases and V 4 bases, and 8 bases lay outside the gene matches. The germline gives CDR1 SGHRS, CDR2 YFSETQ. The CDR3 DNA sequence: TGCGCCAGCAGCGTCGGGACAGGGGGCGCGTTTCAGCCCCAGCATTTT. This sequence encodes CASSVGTGGAFQPQHF.

This clonotype appeared many times. This CDR3 reads CASSYLRGETQYF. The DNA of the CDR3 is TGTGCCAGCAGTTACCTTCGTGGAGAGACCCAGTACTTC. The chain links TRBV6-5 to TRBJ2-5; D gene ambiguous. There are 13 residues in the CDR3. V was clipped by 2 bases and J by 4 bases, with 8 bases between them. In germline, CDR1 is MNHEY, CDR2 SVGAGI.

V is TRBV6-2 or TRBV6-3 and J is TRBJ2-1, with D uncertain. Deletions cut 0 bases from V and 13 bases from J, with 10 bases between. Germline CDR1 and CDR2: MNHEY and SVGEGT. This CDR3 is built from 12 residues. The CDR3 DNA reads TGTGCCAGCAGTTACTCTGATACGGGCCAGTTCTTC. It codes for CASSYSDTGQFF.

This CDR3 is CSVATGTSSNEQFF. In DNA form, the CDR3 reads TGCAGCGTTGCAACCGGGACTAGCTCCAATGAGCAGTTCTTC. The chain combines TRBV29-1 with TRBJ2-1; 9 positions agree with TRBD2. V shed 4 bases, J shed 6 bases, and the junction held 7 bases outside the gene matches. The CDR3 contains 14 residues. CDR1 SQVTM and CDR2 ANQGSEA come from the germline V gene.

The genes are TRBV5-1 and TRBJ2-5; 11 nucleotides align to TRBD1. Germline lookup yields CDR1 SGHRS and CDR2 YFSETQ. J was trimmed by 4 bases and V by 0 bases; bases with no gene match: 11. The CDR3 runs to 18 residues. CDR3 sequence (DNA): TGCGCCAGCAGCTTGGGTATATTAGGACAGGGGGCCGGAGAGACCCAGTACTTC. Its translation: CASSLGILGQGAGETQYF.

This clonotype was picked up a small number of times. The rearrangement links TRBV7-9 to TRBJ1-1; D uncertain. The germline V gene encodes CDR1 SEHNR and CDR2 FQNEAQ (reference sequence). V lost 6 bases and J 7 bases, leaving 9 bases between the germline ends. This CDR3 region has 11 residues. CDR3 in amino acids: CASRAVDEAFF. The CDR3 DNA reads TGTGCCAGCAGGGCAGTGGATGAAGCTTTCTTT.

The genes are TRBV5-1 and TRBJ2-3, with D maybe TRBD2 (6 bases). The V end was cut by 2 bases, the J end by 5 bases, with 15 bases between. Germline CDR1 reads SGHRS; CDR2 reads YFSETQ. The CDR3 totals 15 residues. The CDR3 DNA reads as TGCGCCAGCAGCTTACCGGGAGCCGCGGGAGATACGCAGTATTTT. Its translation is CASSLPGAAGDTQYF.

The chain links TRBV5-6 to TRBJ2-5; 7 positions agree with TRBD1. The germline CDR1 and CDR2 sequences are SGHDT and YYEEEE. CDR3 length: 14 amino acids. J lost 4 bases, V lost 4 bases, and 7 bases had no gene match. Here the CDR3 reads CASSPGQQLETQYF. CDR3 sequence (DNA): TGTGCCAGCAGCCCGGGACAGCAGTTAGAGACCCAGTACTTC. The complete variable domain, with remaining parts taken from reference TRBV5-6 and TRBJ2-5, reads DAGVTQSPTHLIKTRGQQVTLRCSPKSGHDTVSWYQQALGQGPQFIFQYYEEEERQRGNFPDRFSGHQFPNYSSELNVNALLLGDSALYLCASSPGQQLETQYFGPGTRLLVL.

This clonotype has a handful of counts. The chain combines TRBV5-1 with TRBJ2-7; D may be TRBD1 (6 bases). CDR3 length: 16 amino acids. The germline gives CDR1 SGHRS, CDR2 YFSETQ. The germline V and J ends were trimmed by 1 base and 4 bases, with 18 bases remaining between them. The chain's CDR3 is CASSLKQQGEGYEQYF. The CDR3 nucleotides are TGCGCCAGCAGCTTGAAACAACAGGGAGAGGGATACGAGCAGTACTTC.

This clonotype came up a few times. The V and J genes are TRBV27 and TRBJ2-3; TRBD2 aligns across 10 bases. Germline V CDR1 and CDR2: MNHEY, SMNVEV (reference sequence). This CDR3 is 16 amino acids long. V lost 4 bases and J lost 2; bases outside the gene matches: 6. The CDR3 loop is CASSSVAGGYTDTQYF. The CDR3, as DNA: TGTGCCAGCAGTTCGGTAGCGGGGGGCTACACAGATACGCAGTATTTT.

This chain uses TRBV29-1 with TRBJ1-2; perhaps TRBD1 as D (6 bases). This CDR3 contains 12 residues. V was pared by 2 bases and J by 8 bases, with 12 bases between. The germline gives CDR1 SQVTM, CDR2 ANQGSEA. The CDR3 is CSVETGAGGYTF. The CDR3 region has the DNA TGCAGCGTTGAAACGGGGGCTGGAGGCTACACCTTC.

This clonotype was observed a handful of times. V and J are TRBV5-1 and TRBJ2-5; D is possibly TRBD2 (5 bases). The CDR3 loop spans 15 amino acids. Between the trimmed V and J ends, which lost 4 bases and 0 bases, there was a span of 13 bases. Germline lookup yields CDR1 SGHRS and CDR2 YFSETQ. For the CDR3, the DNA is TGCGCCAGCAGCGTGCCACTCGGGGACCAAGAGACCCAGTACTTC. This codes for CASSVPLGDQETQYF.

The rearrangement joins TRBV19 to TRBJ2-7; 7 bases are a match to TRBD1. CDR1 is LNHDA and CDR2 is SQIVND in the germline V gene (reference sequence). The CDR3 extends over 13 amino acids. Germline trimming cut 8 bases from V and 0 bases from J; bases unmatched to any gene: 4. In nucleotides, the CDR3 is TGTGCCAGTGCCGACAGGGCCTCCTACGAGCAGTACTTC. Translation gives CASADRASYEQYF.

The V gene is TRBV18, the J gene TRBJ2-3; 8 bases agree with TRBD2. The CDR3 is made up of 15 amino acids. V shed 6 bases, J shed 0 bases, and the junction held 5 bases outside the gene matches. Germline V CDR1 and CDR2: KGHSH, LQKENI. In DNA form, the CDR3 reads TGTGCCAGCTCTAGCGGGGCTTCTAGCACAGATACGCAGTATTTT. Its translation: CASSSGASSTDTQYF.

The CDR3 DNA follows: TGCGCCAGCAGCTTTCGGACAGGGGCAAGCACAGATACGCAGTATTTT. Translated, it gives CASSFRTGASTDTQYF. The V gene is TRBV5-1, the J gene TRBJ2-3; TRBD1 aligns across 9 bases. This CDR3 comprises 16 residues. Germline trimming cut 2 bases from V and 0 bases from J; bases unmatched to any gene: 4. Germline CDR1 SGHRS, CDR2 YFSETQ. The full variable domain, in which reference TRBV5-1 and TRBJ2-3 provide the parts outside the CDR3, is KAGVTQTPRYLIKTRGQQVTLSCSPISGHRSVSWYQQTPGQGLQFLFEYFSETQRNKGNFPGRFSGRQFSNSRSEMNVSTLELGDSALYLCASSFRTGASTDTQYFGPGTRLTVL.

This clonotype was counted between two and nine times. The V call is TRBV6-4, the J call TRBJ1-1; D is unresolved. The CDR3 length is 10 residues. Germline V gives CDR1 MRHNA, CDR2 SNTAGT. V shed 4 bases and J shed 10 bases, with 7 bases lying between them. CDR3 nucleotide sequence: TGTGCCAGCAGTGTGGGTCTAGCTTTCTTT. Amino acids: CASSVGLAFF.

The sample holds a few counts of this clonotype. The chain has TRBV15 and TRBJ2-6; 9 bases align to TRBD1. CDR1 is LNHNV and CDR2 is YYDKDF in the germline V gene (reference sequence). Losses at the gene ends were 0 bases for V and 5 bases for J; bases not matched to a gene: 11. The length of the CDR3 is 19 residues. CDR3 bases: TGTGCCACCAGCAGAGAGAGGAGGACAGGGGCGACAAGGGCCAACGTCCTGACTTTC. Its protein is CATSRERRTGATRANVLTF. Combining the CDR3 with reference TRBV15 and TRBJ2-6 gives the whole variable domain DAMVIQNPRYQVTQFGKPVTLSCSQTLNHNVMYWYQQKSSQAPKLLFHYYDKDFNNEADTPDNFQSRRPNTSFCFLDIRSPGLGDTAMYLCATSRERRTGATRANVLTFGAGSRLTVL.

In this sample, this clonotype turned up a few times. The genes are TRBV4-2 and TRBJ2-7; 7 bases are a match to TRBD2. The J segment lost 3 bases and the V segment lost 2 bases, leaving 10 bases of the junction unmatched. CDR3 length: 16 residues. Germline V CDR1 and CDR2: LGHNA, YNFKEQ. The CDR3 DNA follows: TGTGCCAGCAGCCAAAGTGTCCGGGGGGTAAACTACGAGCAGTACTTC. Residues: CASSQSVRGVNYEQYF.

The chain joins TRBV15 to TRBJ2-1; 7 positions agree with TRBD2. Trimming at V came to 0 bases and at J to 8 bases, leaving 4 bases not matched to a gene. The CDR3 is 14 residues long. Germline lookup yields CDR1 LNHNV and CDR2 YYDKDF (reference sequence). Here the CDR3 reads CATSRDRGVYEQFF. As DNA, the CDR3 is TGTGCCACCAGCAGAGACCGGGGGGTATATGAGCAGTTCTTC. The full variable domain, its missing parts supplied by reference TRBV15 and TRBJ2-1, is DAMVIQNPRYQVTQFGKPVTLSCSQTLNHNVMYWYQQKSSQAPKLLFHYYDKDFNNEADTPDNFQSRRPNTSFCFLDIRSPGLGDTAMYLCATSRDRGVYEQFFGPGTRLTVL.

The sample holds a few counts of this clonotype. This chain joins TRBV30 and TRBJ2-2, with 7 bases aligning to TRBD1. The CDR3 totals 14 residues. V shed 2 bases and J 6 bases; nucleotides not matched to a gene: 6. Germline CDR1 reads GTSNPN; CDR2 reads SVGIG (reference sequence). The CDR3 region has the DNA TGTGCCTGGAGTAGGGCAGGGGGACCCGGGGAGCTGTTTTTT. As protein: CAWSRAGGPGELFF.

This clonotype came up a few times. This chain links TRBV15 with TRBJ1-5; maybe TRBD1 (6 bases). Deletions cut 0 bases from V and 9 bases from J, with 15 bases between. Germline lookup yields CDR1 LNHNV and CDR2 YYDKDF (reference sequence). There are 15 residues in the CDR3. CDR3 residues: CATSRDLDSRRPQHF. The CDR3 nucleotides read TGTGCCACCAGCAGAGATTTGGACAGCCGCCGGCCCCAGCATTTT. The full variable domain, with the rest looked up from reference TRBV15 and TRBJ1-5, is DAMVIQNPRYQVTQFGKPVTLSCSQTLNHNVMYWYQQKSSQAPKLLFHYYDKDFNNEADTPDNFQSRRPNTSFCFLDIRSPGLGDTAMYLCATSRDLDSRRPQHFGDGTRLSIL.

The chain joins TRBV19 to TRBJ1-4, with D unresolved. The CDR3 extends over 14 amino acids. V was trimmed by 6 bases and J by 3 bases, leaving 11 bases between them. Germline values: CDR1 LNHDA, CDR2 SQIVND (reference sequence). The chain's CDR3 is CASRPTGANEKLFF. The CDR3 region has the DNA TGTGCCAGTAGACCTACTGGGGCTAATGAAAAACTGTTTTTT.

This rearrangement joins TRBV11-2 to TRBJ2-1; D uncertain. In germline, CDR1 is SGHAT, CDR2 FQNNGV. V was cut by 1 base and J by 5 bases, with 12 bases left in between. The CDR3 covers 15 residues. CDR3 DNA sequence: TGTGCCAGCAGCTTAGTGAGGTTTTCGAACAATGAGCAGTTCTTC. Protein product: CASSLVRFSNNEQFF.

This clonotype showed up many times. The genes are TRBV4-2 and TRBJ1-1, with D maybe TRBD1 (5 bases). The CDR3 length is 16 residues. V shed 4 bases and J shed 1 base, with 16 bases lying between them. Germline CDR1 and CDR2: LGHNA and YNFKEQ. The DNA for the CDR3 is TGTGCCAGCAGCCCGGAAGAGGGGATGCGGAACACTGAAGCTTTCTTT. Residues: CASSPEEGMRNTEAFF.